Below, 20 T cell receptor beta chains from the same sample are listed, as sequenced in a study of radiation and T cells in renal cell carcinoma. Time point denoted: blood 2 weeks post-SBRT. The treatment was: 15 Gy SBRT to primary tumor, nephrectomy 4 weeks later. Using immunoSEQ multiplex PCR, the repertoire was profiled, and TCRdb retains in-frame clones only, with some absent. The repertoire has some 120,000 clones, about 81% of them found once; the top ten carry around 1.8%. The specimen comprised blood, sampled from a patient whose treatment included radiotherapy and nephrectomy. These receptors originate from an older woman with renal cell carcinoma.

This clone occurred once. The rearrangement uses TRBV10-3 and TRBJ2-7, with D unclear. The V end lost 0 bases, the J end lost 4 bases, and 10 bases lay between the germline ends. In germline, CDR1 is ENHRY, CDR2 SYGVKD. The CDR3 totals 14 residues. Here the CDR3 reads CAISESLLGYEQYF. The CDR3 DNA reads TGTGCCATCAGTGAGTCCCTCCTCGGGTACGAGCAGTACTTC.

For the CDR3, the DNA is TGCGCCAGCAGCTTGGCTCCGGACAGGCCCATCTATGGCTACACCTTC. It is translated as CASSLAPDRPIYGYTF. V is TRBV5-1 and J is TRBJ1-2; 7 nucleotides match TRBD1. Germline V gene sequence: CDR1 SGHRS, CDR2 YFSETQ. This CDR3 is built from 16 residues. The V gene end was trimmed by 0 bases and the J gene end by 4 bases; junction bases not matched to a gene: 9. The complete variable domain, with remaining parts taken from reference TRBV5-1 and TRBJ1-2, reads KAGVTQTPRYLIKTRGQQVTLSCSPISGHRSVSWYQQTPGQGLQFLFEYFSETQRNKGNFPGRFSGRQFSNSRSEMNVSTLELGDSALYLCASSLAPDRPIYGYTFGSGTRLTVV.

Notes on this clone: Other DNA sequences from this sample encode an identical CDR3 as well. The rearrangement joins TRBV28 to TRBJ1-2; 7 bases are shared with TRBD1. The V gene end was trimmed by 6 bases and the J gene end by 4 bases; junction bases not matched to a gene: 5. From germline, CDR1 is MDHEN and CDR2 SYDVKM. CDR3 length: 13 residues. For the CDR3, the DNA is TGTGCCAGCAGCTCCGGGACAGTCTATGGCTACACCTTC. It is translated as CASSSGTVYGYTF.

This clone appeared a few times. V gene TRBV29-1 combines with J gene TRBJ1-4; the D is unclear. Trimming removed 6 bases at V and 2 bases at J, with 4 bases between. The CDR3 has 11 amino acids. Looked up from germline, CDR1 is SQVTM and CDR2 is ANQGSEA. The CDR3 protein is CSVGTNEKLFF. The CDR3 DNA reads TGCAGCGTCGGGACTAATGAAAAACTGTTTTTT. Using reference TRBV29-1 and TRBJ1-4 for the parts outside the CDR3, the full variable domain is SAVISQKPSRDICQRGTSLTIQCQVDSQVTMMFWYRQQPGQSLTLIATANQGSEATYESGFVIDKFPISRPNLTFSTLTVSNMSPEDSSIYLCSVGTNEKLFFGSGTQLSVL.

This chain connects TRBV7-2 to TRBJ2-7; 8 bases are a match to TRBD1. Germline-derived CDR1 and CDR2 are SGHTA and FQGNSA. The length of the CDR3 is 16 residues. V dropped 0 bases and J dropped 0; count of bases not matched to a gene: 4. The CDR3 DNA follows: TGTGCCAGCAGCTTAGCCCCGGACAGGGCCTCCTACGAGCAGTACTTC. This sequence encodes CASSLAPDRASYEQYF.

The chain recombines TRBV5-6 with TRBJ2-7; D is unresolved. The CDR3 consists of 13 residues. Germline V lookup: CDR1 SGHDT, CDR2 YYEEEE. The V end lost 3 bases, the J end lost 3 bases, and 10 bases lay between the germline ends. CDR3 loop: CASSSLLDYEQYF. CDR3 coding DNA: TGTGCCAGCAGCTCCCTTTTGGACTACGAGCAGTACTTC.

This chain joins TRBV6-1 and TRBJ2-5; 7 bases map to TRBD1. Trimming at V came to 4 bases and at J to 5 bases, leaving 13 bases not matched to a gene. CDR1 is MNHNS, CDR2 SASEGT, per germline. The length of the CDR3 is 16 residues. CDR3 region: CASSGSAGGGWETQYF. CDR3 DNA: TGTGCCAGCAGTGGGTCGGCAGGGGGTGGCTGGGAGACCCAGTACTTC.

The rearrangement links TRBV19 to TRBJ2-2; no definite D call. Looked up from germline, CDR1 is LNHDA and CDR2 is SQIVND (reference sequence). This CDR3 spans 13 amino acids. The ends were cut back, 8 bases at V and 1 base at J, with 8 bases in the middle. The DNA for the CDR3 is TGTGCCAGTTCACGACAGAACACCGGGGAGCTGTTTTTT. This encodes CASSRQNTGELFF.

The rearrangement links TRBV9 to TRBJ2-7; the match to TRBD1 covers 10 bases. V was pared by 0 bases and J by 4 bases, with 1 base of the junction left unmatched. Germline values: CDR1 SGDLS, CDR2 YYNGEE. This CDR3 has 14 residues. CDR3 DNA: TGTGCCAGCAGCGTAGGACAGGGGGCTTACGAGCAGTACTTC. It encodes CASSVGQGAYEQYF.

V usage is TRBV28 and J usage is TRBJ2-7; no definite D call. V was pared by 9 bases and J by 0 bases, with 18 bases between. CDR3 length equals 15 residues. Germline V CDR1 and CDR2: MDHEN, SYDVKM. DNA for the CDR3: TGTGCCAGTAGAACCGGGTCGGGCTACTCCTACGAGCAGTACTTC. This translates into CASRTGSGYSYEQYF.

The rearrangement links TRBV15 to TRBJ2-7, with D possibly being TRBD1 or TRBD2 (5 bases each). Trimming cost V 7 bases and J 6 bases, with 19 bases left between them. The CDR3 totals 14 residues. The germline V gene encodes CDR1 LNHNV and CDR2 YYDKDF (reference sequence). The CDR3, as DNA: TGTGCCACCACCCCGGGGTGGCAGGGATCCGAGCAGTACTTC. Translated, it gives CATTPGWQGSEQYF.

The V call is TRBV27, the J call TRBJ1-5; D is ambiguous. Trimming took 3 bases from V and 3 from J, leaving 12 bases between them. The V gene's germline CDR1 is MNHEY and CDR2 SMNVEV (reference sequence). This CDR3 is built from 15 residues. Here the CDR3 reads CASSFRRGNNQPQHF. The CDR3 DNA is TGTGCCAGCAGTTTTCGTAGAGGGAACAATCAGCCCCAGCATTTT.

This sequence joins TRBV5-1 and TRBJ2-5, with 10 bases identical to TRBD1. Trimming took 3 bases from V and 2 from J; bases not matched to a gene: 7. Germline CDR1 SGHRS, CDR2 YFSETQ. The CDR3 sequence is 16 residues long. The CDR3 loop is CASSSGTGVAQETQYF. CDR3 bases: TGCGCCAGCAGCTCCGGGACAGGGGTGGCTCAAGAGACCCAGTACTTC.

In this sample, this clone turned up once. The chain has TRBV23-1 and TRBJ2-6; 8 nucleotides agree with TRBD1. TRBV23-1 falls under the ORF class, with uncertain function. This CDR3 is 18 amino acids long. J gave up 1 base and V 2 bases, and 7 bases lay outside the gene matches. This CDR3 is CASSQVRTGLSGANVLTF. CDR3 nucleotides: TGCGCCAGCAGTCAAGTGAGGACAGGGTTATCTGGGGCCAACGTCCTGACTTTC.

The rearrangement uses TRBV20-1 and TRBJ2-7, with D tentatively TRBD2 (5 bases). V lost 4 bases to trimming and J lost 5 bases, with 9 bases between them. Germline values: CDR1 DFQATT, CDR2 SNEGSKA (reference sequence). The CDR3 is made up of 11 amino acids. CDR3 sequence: CSATEVNEQYF. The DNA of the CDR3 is TGCAGTGCTACGGAGGTAAACGAGCAGTACTTC.

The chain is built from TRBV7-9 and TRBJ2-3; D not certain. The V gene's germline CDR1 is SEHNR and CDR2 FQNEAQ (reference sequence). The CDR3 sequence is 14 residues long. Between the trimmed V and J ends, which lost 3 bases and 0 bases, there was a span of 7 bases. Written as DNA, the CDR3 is TGTGCCAGCAGCTTCACAGCTAGCACAGATACGCAGTATTTT. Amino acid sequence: CASSFTASTDTQYF.

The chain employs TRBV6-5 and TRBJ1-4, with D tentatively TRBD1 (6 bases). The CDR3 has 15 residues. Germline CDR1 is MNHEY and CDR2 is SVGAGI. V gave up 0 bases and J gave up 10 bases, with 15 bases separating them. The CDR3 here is CASSYSRQDIGKLFF. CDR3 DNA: TGTGCCAGCAGTTACTCTCGACAGGATATAGGAAAACTGTTTTTT.

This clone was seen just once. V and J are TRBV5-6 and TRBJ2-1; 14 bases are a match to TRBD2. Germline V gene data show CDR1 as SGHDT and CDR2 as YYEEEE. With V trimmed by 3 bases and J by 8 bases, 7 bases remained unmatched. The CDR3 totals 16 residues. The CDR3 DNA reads TGTGCCAGCAGCTGGGGACTAGCGGGAGCTTTGTATGAGCAGTTCTTC. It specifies CASSWGLAGALYEQFF.

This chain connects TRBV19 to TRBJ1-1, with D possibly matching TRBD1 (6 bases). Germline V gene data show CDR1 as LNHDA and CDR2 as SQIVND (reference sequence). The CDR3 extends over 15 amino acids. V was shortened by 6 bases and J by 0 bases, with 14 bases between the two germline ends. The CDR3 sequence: CASRDRSVMNTEAFF. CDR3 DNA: TGTGCCAGTAGGGACAGATCGGTTATGAACACTGAAGCTTTCTTT.

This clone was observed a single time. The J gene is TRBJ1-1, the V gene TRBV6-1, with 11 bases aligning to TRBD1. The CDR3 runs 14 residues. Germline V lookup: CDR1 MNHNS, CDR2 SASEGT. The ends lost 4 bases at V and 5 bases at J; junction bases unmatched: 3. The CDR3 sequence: CASSVGTGGTEAFF. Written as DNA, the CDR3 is TGTGCCAGCAGTGTCGGGACAGGGGGAACTGAAGCTTTCTTT.